This entry lists 9 T cell receptor beta chains sequenced from one sample in a study of brain T cells in children with intractable seizures (dated by TCRdb to the early 2020s). The time point label on this specimen signifies: blood from clinic visit 5 months post-surgery; TSC patient then seizure free. Library creation used the immunoSEQ multiplex PCR assay. TCRdb provides this immuneACCESS table in a form limited to in-frame rearrangements. Some clones are lacking; in checked studies, under half of them reflect an unresolved V gene, and why the rest are absent is not known. In this sample the table shows 340,000 or so clones, over 90% of which occur a single time. Of the sample, 5.7% falls within the top ten clones. Sequences were derived from peripheral blood, sampled roughly 5 months after surgery. These receptor sequences come from a boy under two years old with tuberous sclerosis and intractable seizures.

This rearrangement joins TRBV12-3 or TRBV12-4 to TRBJ2-7, with a weak D call TRBD1 (6 bases). This CDR3 comprises 11 residues. Trimming removed 3 bases from V and 12 bases from J, with 12 bases in between. The CDR3 bases are TGTGCCAGCAGTTTCCAGGGGATAGGGTACTTC. Amino acids: CASSFQGIGYF.

The CDR3 DNA reads as TGTGCCAGCAGCTTAGTTCTAGCGGGGACAGATACGCAGTATTTT. Translated: CASSLVLAGTDTQYF. This chain links TRBV7-6 with TRBJ2-3; TRBD2 matches at 9 bases. V lost 1 base to trimming and J lost 3 bases; unmatched junction nucleotides: 2. CDR1 and CDR2 from the germline V gene are SGHVS and FNYEAQ. The CDR3 is 15 residues long. The full variable domain, with the rest looked up from reference TRBV7-6 and TRBJ2-3, is GAGVSQSPRYKVTKRGQDVALRCDPISGHVSLYWYRQALGQGPEFLTYFNYEAQQDKSGLPNDRFSAERPEGSISTLTIQRTEQRDSAMYRCASSLVLAGTDTQYFGPGTRLTVL.

This chain links TRBV7-9 with TRBJ1-4, with TRBD1 identical over 8 bases. This CDR3 has 15 amino acids. From germline, CDR1 is SEHNR and CDR2 FQNEAQ (reference sequence). The junction had 6 bases not matched to a gene; V was cut back by 5 bases and J by 4 bases. This chain's CDR3 is CASSPQQGGNEKLFF. In DNA form, the CDR3 reads TGTGCCAGCAGCCCGCAACAGGGGGGTAATGAAAAACTGTTTTTT. The whole variable domain, remainder taken from reference TRBV7-9 and TRBJ1-4, is DTGVSQNPRHKITKRGQNVTFRCDPISEHNRLYWYRQTLGQGPEFLTYFQNEAQLEKSRLLSDRFSAERPKGSFSTLEIQRTEQGDSAMYLCASSPQQGGNEKLFFGSGTQLSVL.

CDR3 coding DNA: TGTGCCAGCAGCGTTATAAACACTGAAGCTTTCTTT. Amino acids: CASSVINTEAFF. The rearrangement joins TRBV2 to TRBJ1-1; no clear D. The CDR3 spans 12 residues. Between the trimmed V and J ends, which lost 6 bases and 2 bases, there was a span of 7 bases. Germline V gene data show CDR1 as SNHLY and CDR2 as FYNNEI.

The gene calls are TRBV5-1 and TRBJ1-1, with 9 bases fitting TRBD1. Germline CDR1 reads SGHRS; CDR2 reads YFSETQ. The CDR3 spans 14 residues. J lost 6 bases, V lost 4 bases, and 7 bases had no gene match. CDR3 amino acids: CASSTGTGLPEAFF. The CDR3 bases are TGCGCCAGCAGCACCGGGACAGGGTTGCCTGAAGCTTTCTTT.

This chain uses TRBV15 with TRBJ1-5, with D unclear. The germline V gene encodes CDR1 LNHNV and CDR2 YYDKDF (reference sequence). The CDR3 is made up of 14 amino acids. V was cut by 5 bases and J by 6 bases, with 14 bases left in between. CDR3 sequence (DNA): TGTGCCACCAGCGTCGTGGCCGGTAGTCAGCCCCAGCATTTT. Protein sequence: CATSVVAGSQPQHF. Combining the CDR3 with reference TRBV15 and TRBJ1-5 gives the whole variable domain DAMVIQNPRYQVTQFGKPVTLSCSQTLNHNVMYWYQQKSSQAPKLLFHYYDKDFNNEADTPDNFQSRRPNTSFCFLDIRSPGLGDTAMYLCATSVVAGSQPQHFGDGTRLSIL.

Only one count was recorded for this clone. This sample includes further DNA sequences coding for the same CDR3. The V and J genes are TRBV30 and TRBJ2-1, with D perhaps being TRBD1 or TRBD2 (5 bases each). The CDR3 length is 12 residues. The germline gives CDR1 GTSNPN, CDR2 SVGIG (reference sequence). The V end lost 0 bases, the J end lost 8 bases, and 8 bases lay between the germline ends. The CDR3 protein is CAWSVLGDEQFF. The DNA of the CDR3 is TGTGCCTGGAGTGTACTAGGGGATGAGCAGTTCTTC.

This rearrangement joins TRBV30 to TRBJ2-2; perhaps D is TRBD1 or TRBD2 (6 bases each). The V end was cut by 5 bases, the J end by 5 bases, with 15 bases between. This CDR3 comprises 14 residues. Germline lookup yields CDR1 GTSNPN and CDR2 SVGIG (reference sequence). CDR3 in DNA: TGTGCCTGGGATAGGTGGGGGGCGACCGGGGAGCTGTTTTTT. This sequence encodes CAWDRWGATGELFF.

This clone was seen a few times. The V and J genes are TRBV30 and TRBJ1-2; D is possibly TRBD1 (6 bases). Germline assignment: CDR1 GTSNPN and CDR2 SVGIG (reference sequence). The germline V and J ends were trimmed by 4 bases and 8 bases, with 20 bases remaining between them. This CDR3 region has 14 residues. CDR3 sequence: CAWIPDSLKGGYTF. The CDR3 DNA sequence: TGTGCCTGGATCCCGGACAGTCTCAAGGGGGGCTACACCTTC. Drawing the rest from reference TRBV30 and TRBJ1-2, the complete variable domain is SQTIHQWPATLVQPVGSPLSLECTVEGTSNPNLYWYRQAAGRGLQLLFYSVGIGQISSEVPQNLSASRPQDRQFILSSKKLLLSDSGFYLCAWIPDSLKGGYTFGSGTRLTVV.